The entry below describes one TCR beta chain. Its target is not known. Germline V gives CDR1 SGHTA, CDR2 FQGNSA. V lost 2 bases and J 1 base, leaving 5 bases between the germline ends. This CDR3 has 13 amino acids. The multiple sclerosis control group was made up of treatment-naive patients with stable or active relapsing-remitting disease. TEMRA cells underwent FACS enrichment and CD8+ and CD4+ T cells underwent negative isolation. The data originate from a study of CD8 T cells in Susac syndrome. Overall study findings and caveats: Regarding the TCR sequencing and HLA analysis, the study admitted that a relatively small number of individuals were involved.

Random hexamers primed reverse transcription of about 0.45 to 1 ug RNA. Amplification of TCR beta CDR3 spanned 54 Vbeta and 13 Jbeta via immunoSEQ multiplex PCR. MiXCR, applied by TCRdb to the immunoSEQ multiplex PCR reads, yields one record per CDR3 protein. The sample has 110,000 or so distinct CDR3 sequences; 90% to 95% are singletons. The V call is TRBV7-2, the J call TRBJ1-1; unclear D gene. This sequence originates from a human donor with multiple sclerosis. Sequencing was performed on CD4+ T cells from PBMCs. Written as DNA, the CDR3 is TGTGCCAGCAGCTTAACGTGGAACACTGAAGCTTTCTTT. Residues: CASSLTWNTEAFF.